The next 32 T cell receptor beta chains were all read from a single sample in a study of T-cell reconstitution after alpha-beta-depleted transplantation in children. Unique molecular identifiers were incorporated during preparation of the TCRbeta library. TCRdb analysed the PCR reads with MiXCR anew, one entry per CDR3 protein. Altogether about 830,000 distinct CDR3 sequences are present, 15% to 20% being singletons, with the ten largest covering under 6%. This specimen consisted of PBMCs, mostly from graft donor cells, obtained 360 days after TCRalphabeta/CD19-depleted stem cell transplant. These receptors originate from a male patient younger than 18 who had a stem cell transplant for acute lymphoblastic leukemia, so the T cells may come from the graft donor.

This clonotype was observed a handful of times. The chain couples TRBV10-3 to TRBJ2-3; D may be TRBD1 or TRBD2 (5 bases each). Germline CDR1 ENHRY, CDR2 SYGVKD. Trimming stripped 11 bases from V and 0 bases from J, with 9 bases between. The CDR3 covers 12 residues. For the CDR3, the DNA is TGTGCCGCCGGGACGAGCACAGATACGCAGTATTTT. Its protein product is CAAGTSTDTQYF.

The gene calls are TRBV5-1 and TRBJ2-7, with 8 bases lining up with TRBD1. The junction had 10 bases not matched to a gene; V was cut back by 4 bases and J by 1 base. There are 16 residues in the CDR3. From germline, CDR1 is SGHRS and CDR2 YFSETQ. CDR3 in DNA: TGCGCCAGCAGCCAGTGGGACAGGCTCCTTTCCTACGAGCAGTACTTC. Residues: CASSQWDRLLSYEQYF.

This sequence joins TRBV7-9 and TRBJ2-1; tentatively, D is TRBD2 (6 bases). Germline CDR1 is SEHNR and CDR2 is FQNEAQ (reference sequence). CDR3 size: 13 residues. Trimming pared 5 bases from V and 11 bases from J, leaving 16 bases between. This CDR3 reads CASSPLAGLKQFF. The CDR3 DNA sequence: TGTGCCAGCAGCCCACTTGCGGGGCTCAAGCAGTTCTTC.

The J gene is TRBJ2-2, the V gene TRBV5-6; a possible D gene is TRBD1 (5 bases). V lost 2 bases and J lost 6, with 14 bases in between. This CDR3 is built from 15 residues. Germline CDR1 is SGHDT and CDR2 is YYEEEE. The CDR3 region is CASSFGTGSPGELFF. The CDR3 DNA is TGTGCCAGCAGCTTCGGCACAGGCTCCCCCGGGGAGCTGTTTTTT.

The chain is built from TRBV24-1 and TRBJ1-5, with D perhaps TRBD1 (6 bases). V was shortened by 4 bases and J by 4 bases, with 22 bases between the two germline ends. The CDR3 is 18 residues long. Germline assignment: CDR1 KGHDR and CDR2 SFDVKD. The CDR3 region is CATSDPPPHRAPNQPQHF. The DNA for the CDR3 is TGTGCCACCAGTGACCCCCCGCCCCACAGGGCCCCTAATCAGCCCCAGCATTTT.

This sequence joins TRBV5-3 and TRBJ2-2; 8 bases match TRBD2. TRBV5-3 is classed as an ORF, of uncertain function. The CDR3 is made up of 16 amino acids. The V gene end was trimmed by 0 bases and the J gene end by 4 bases; junction bases not matched to a gene: 5. The CDR3 sequence: CARSLALADTTGELFF. The CDR3 coding sequence is TGTGCCAGAAGCTTGGCACTAGCGGACACCACCGGGGAGCTGTTTTTT.

This clonotype was recorded once. V gene TRBV12-3 or TRBV12-4 combines with J gene TRBJ2-6, with 10 nucleotides matching TRBD2. V gave up 11 bases and J gave up 0 bases; unmatched junction bases: 4. The CDR3 loop spans 15 amino acids. CDR3 sequence: CAGTSANSGANVLTF. The CDR3 bases are TGTGCCGGGACTAGCGCCAACTCTGGGGCCAACGTCCTGACTTTC.

This clonotype came up a few times. The V and J genes are TRBV7-2 and TRBJ1-6; D remains ambiguous. Between the trimmed V and J ends, which lost 5 bases and 6 bases, there was a span of 17 bases. There are 16 residues in the CDR3. Germline CDR1 and CDR2: SGHTA and FQGNSA. The CDR3 region has the DNA TGTGCCAGCAGCATAAGTAACGTCCAGTTTAATTCACCCCTCCACTTT. Encoded protein: CASSISNVQFNSPLHF.

Many counts were recorded for this clonotype. The J gene is TRBJ1-5, the V gene TRBV7-6; D is undetermined. Germline V lookup: CDR1 SGHVS, CDR2 FNYEAQ. The V and J ends lost 0 bases and 5 bases respectively, with 5 bases between them. This CDR3 is built from 13 residues. CDR3: CASSLAGHQPQHF. CDR3 sequence (DNA): TGTGCCAGCAGCTTAGCAGGGCATCAGCCCCAGCATTTT.

The genes are TRBV6-1 and TRBJ2-4; 7 nucleotides agree with TRBD1. Germline V gene sequence: CDR1 MNHNS, CDR2 SASEGT. With 5 bases clipped from V and 1 base from J, the junction kept 5 bases outside the gene matches. The CDR3 is 15 residues long. CDR3 sequence: CASSPTGSAKNIQYF. Here the CDR3 DNA reads TGTGCCAGCAGTCCGACAGGGAGCGCCAAAAACATTCAGTACTTC.

As concerns this clonotype: The germline gene is not matched at one end of the junction; a read error may be the cause. J is TRBJ2-2 and V is TRBV7-9; D remains ambiguous. The CDR3 consists of 15 residues. The germline V gene has CDR1 SEHNR and CDR2 FQNEAQ (reference sequence). The CDR3 sequence: CASSLVPRRTGELFF. The CDR3 DNA follows: TGTGCCAGCAGTTTAGTCCCTCGGCGCACCGGGGAGCTGTTTTTT.

This clonotype was counted many times. The chain has TRBV5-1 and TRBJ2-4; D is unresolved. CDR3 length: 13 amino acids. V lost 5 bases, J lost 0 bases, and 6 bases lay in between. Germline V lookup: CDR1 SGHRS, CDR2 YFSETQ. This CDR3 is CASRPLAKNIQYF. The CDR3 DNA reads TGCGCCAGCAGGCCTTTAGCCAAAAACATTCAGTACTTC.

The chain links TRBV18 to TRBJ1-1; D ambiguous. Between the trimmed V and J ends, which lost 3 bases and 4 bases, there was a span of 12 bases. This CDR3 is 14 amino acids long. CDR1 is KGHSH and CDR2 is LQKENI in the germline V gene. CDR3 nucleotides: TGTGCCAGCTCACCCGTCCCCAGCCCCACTGAAGCTTTCTTT. Translating gives CASSPVPSPTEAFF.

The chain couples TRBV20-1 to TRBJ2-1; TRBD2 is a possible D gene (5 bases). V lost 3 bases to trimming and J lost 3 bases, with 15 bases between them. This CDR3 is 15 amino acids long. Germline CDR1 is DFQATT and CDR2 is SNEGSKA (reference sequence). For the CDR3, the DNA is TGCAGTGCTAGTCCCTGGGGAGTAGTCTACAATGAGCAGTTCTTC. Amino acids: CSASPWGVVYNEQFF.

The DNA for the CDR3 is TGCGCCAGCAGCCAAGAAAATTCGGGGGGGATTAGGTATGGCTACACCTTC. Its protein product is CASSQENSGGIRYGYTF. V is TRBV4-1 and J is TRBJ1-2, with D possibly being TRBD1 (5 bases). This CDR3 contains 17 residues. Germline CDR1 reads MGHRA; CDR2 reads YSYEKL. The V end lost 0 bases, the J end lost 5 bases, and 19 bases lay between the germline ends.

Regarding this clonotype: A clone one base away is much larger, so this may be a read error. The V and J genes are TRBV27 and TRBJ2-7, with a tentative D call TRBD1 (5 bases). The CDR3 runs to 11 residues. From germline, CDR1 is MNHEY and CDR2 SMNVEV (reference sequence). The V end lost 5 bases, the J end lost 13 bases, and 15 bases lay between the germline ends. This chain's CDR3 is CASSELGRAYV. The CDR3 DNA is TGTGCCAGCAGTGAGCTTGGCAGGGCCTACGTC.

The chain recombines TRBV5-1 with TRBJ1-2; 10 nucleotides line up with TRBD1. The junction had 12 bases not matched to a gene; V was cut back by 0 bases and J by 7 bases. The CDR3 contains 17 residues. Germline CDR1 reads SGHRS; CDR2 reads YFSETQ. CDR3 protein: CASSLDSGTGVARGYTF. The CDR3 nucleotides are TGCGCCAGCAGCTTGGATTCCGGGACAGGGGTAGCTCGTGGCTACACCTTC.

This clonotype was recorded a few times. The J gene is TRBJ2-3, the V gene TRBV3-1; D not resolved. Deletions cut 0 bases from V and 1 base from J, with 8 bases between. The CDR3 is 15 amino acids. Per germline, CDR1 LGHDT and CDR2 YNNKEL (reference sequence). The CDR3 sequence: CASSQDRRGTDTQYF. The DNA for the CDR3 is TGTGCCAGCAGCCAAGATCGACGGGGCACAGATACGCAGTATTTT.

This clonotype was observed a handful of times. The rearrangement joins TRBV25-1 to TRBJ1-4; TRBD1 is a possible D gene (6 bases). CDR1 and CDR2 (germline): MGHDK, SYGVNS. V gave up 2 bases and J gave up 7 bases, with 11 bases separating them. The length of the CDR3 is 14 residues. The CDR3 reads CASSEGGQTEKLFF. The CDR3, as DNA: TGTGCCAGCAGTGAAGGGGGACAAACTGAAAAACTGTTTTTT.

This clonotype showed up many times. The chain has TRBV5-1 and TRBJ2-2; D is unresolved. The germline gives CDR1 SGHRS, CDR2 YFSETQ. Trimming stripped 4 bases from V and 4 bases from J, with 8 bases between. The CDR3 spans 13 residues. The CDR3 DNA sequence: TGCGCCAGCAGCCTGACGACCACCGGGGAGCTGTTTTTT. The encoded protein is CASSLTTTGELFF.

The chain is built from TRBV20-1 and TRBJ1-5; D gene ambiguous. Trimming removed 5 bases at V and 7 bases at J, with 21 bases between. This CDR3 has 15 amino acids. Looked up from germline, CDR1 is DFQATT and CDR2 is SNEGSKA (reference sequence). The CDR3 coding sequence is TGCAGTGCTCACACTAACCGGGCCTTAAGGCAGCCCCAGCATTTT. Protein: CSAHTNRALRQPQHF.

V and J are TRBV5-1 and TRBJ1-1; D remains unclear. CDR1 and CDR2 from the germline V gene are SGHRS and YFSETQ. Trimming shortened V by 1 base and J by 1 base, and 11 bases separated the two germline ends. This CDR3 region has 15 residues. CDR3 bases: TGCGCCAGCAGCTTGCCCCAGGCAGGGAACACTGAAGCTTTCTTT. Residues: CASSLPQAGNTEAFF.

This clonotype has more than one count but fewer than ten. V and J are TRBV12-3 or TRBV12-4 and TRBJ1-5; D is perhaps TRBD1 (5 bases). Between the trimmed V and J ends, which lost 1 base and 2 bases, there was a span of 9 bases. This CDR3 contains 15 residues. Written as DNA, the CDR3 is TGTGCCAGCAGTTTAGGGGGGAGGGGCAATCAGCCCCAGCATTTT. Translating it yields CASSLGGRGNQPQHF.

This clonotype showed up just a few times. The chain uses TRBV11-2 and TRBJ2-7; TRBD2 agrees at 14 bases. The V gene end was trimmed by 3 bases and the J gene end by 2 bases; junction bases not matched to a gene: 12. Germline V gene data show CDR1 as SGHAT and CDR2 as FQNNGV. This CDR3 is built from 19 residues. CDR3 sequence reads: CASSFRGLAGATQTYEQYF. DNA for the CDR3: TGTGCCAGCAGCTTCCGGGGACTAGCGGGAGCCACTCAGACCTACGAGCAGTACTTC.

This clonotype was counted ten times or more. The gene calls are TRBV7-6 and TRBJ2-3, with no clear D. With 5 bases removed from V and 0 bases from J, the gap between germline ends came to 12 bases. The CDR3 runs 15 residues. Germline assignment: CDR1 SGHVS and CDR2 FNYEAQ. CDR3 sequence reads: CASSPDPRSTDTQYF. The CDR3 DNA sequence: TGTGCCAGCAGCCCGGATCCGAGGAGCACAGATACGCAGTATTTT.

This chain uses TRBV4-2 with TRBJ2-5; 9 nucleotides line up with TRBD2. After removal of 0 bases from V and 5 bases from J, the junction contained 13 bases not matched to a gene. Germline V lookup: CDR1 LGHNA, CDR2 YNFKEQ. The CDR3 length is 18 residues. CDR3 nucleotide sequence: TGTGCCAGCAGCCAAGATGCGGGTCTAGCGGGGTTCTGGGAGACCCAGTACTTC. Its translation: CASSQDAGLAGFWETQYF.

V gene TRBV5-1 combines with J gene TRBJ1-1; perhaps TRBD1 as D (5 bases). Germline V lookup: CDR1 SGHRS, CDR2 YFSETQ. V lost 4 bases and J lost 0, with 13 bases in between. CDR3 length equals 15 residues. In DNA, the CDR3 is TGCGCCAGCAGCCTTTATGGGGCAATGAACACTGAAGCTTTCTTT. As protein: CASSLYGAMNTEAFF.

The V call is TRBV6-2 or TRBV6-3, the J call TRBJ2-2, with a weak D call TRBD2 (6 bases). Germline CDR1 and CDR2: MNHEY and SVGEGT. With 0 bases removed from V and 4 bases from J, the gap between germline ends came to 24 bases. The CDR3 covers 20 residues. CDR3 protein: CASSYSQRSPGRGITGELFF. As DNA, the CDR3 is TGTGCCAGCAGTTACTCCCAGCGGTCCCCGGGACGGGGGATCACCGGGGAGCTGTTTTTT.

This clonotype was seen many times. V gene TRBV4-2 combines with J gene TRBJ2-7, with D uncertain. This CDR3 region has 16 residues. Germline values: CDR1 LGHNA, CDR2 YNFKEQ. Trimming stripped 0 bases from V and 2 bases from J, with 14 bases between. CDR3 protein: CASSQEDLGSPYEQYF. The CDR3 DNA reads as TGTGCCAGCAGCCAAGAAGATCTAGGATCCCCCTACGAGCAGTACTTC.

The chain has TRBV7-6 and TRBJ1-2; 11 bases line up with TRBD1. The V gene's germline CDR1 is SGHVS and CDR2 FNYEAQ. J was trimmed by 6 bases and V by 9 bases; bases with no gene match: 9. The CDR3 spans 14 residues. CDR3 amino acids: CASYPGQGDHGYTF. CDR3 nucleotide sequence: TGTGCCAGTTATCCGGGACAGGGGGACCATGGCTACACCTTC.

V gene TRBV12-3 or TRBV12-4 combines with J gene TRBJ2-7; D may match TRBD1 or TRBD2 (7 bases each). The CDR3 covers 16 residues. Trimming pared 6 bases from V and 0 bases from J, leaving 18 bases between. CDR3 region: CASSAGDSHYSYEQYF. The CDR3 DNA sequence: TGTGCCAGCAGCGCGGGGGACAGCCACTACTCCTACGAGCAGTACTTC.

In this sample, this clonotype turned up a few times. This chain uses TRBV12-3 or TRBV12-4 with TRBJ1-5, with 9 bases aligning to TRBD1. V lost 5 bases and J lost 9; bases outside the gene matches: 17. The CDR3 sequence is 17 residues long. Here the CDR3 DNA reads TGTGCCAGCAGTAACCGGGACAGGGAGGCCCTGGGGGGGCCCCAGCATTTT. Protein: CASSNRDREALGGPQHF.